This entry is about one TCR beta chain. This entry comes from a study of blood T cell repertoires in COVID-19. At the level of the study: COVID-19 samples, acute and convalescent, were from the United States, Italy and Spain. PBMCs, B-cell-depleted T cells, or T cells provided the cDNA or gDNA that made up the material.

Authors' processing steps: The authors estimated nucleated cell counts from reference gene primer amplification. Assay: immunoSEQ multiplex PCR; the TCRdb copy retains only in-frame clones and omits some. Clone size and V and J calls were adopted from that table, with D and trimming inferred from the DNA. This sample has more than 150,000 clones, with around 89% found just once. V shed 2 bases and J 3 bases; nucleotides not matched to a gene: 5. This CDR3 comprises 15 residues. The germline CDR1 and CDR2 sequences are MNHEY and SVGAGI. The sequenced sample was peripheral blood. The genes are TRBV6-5 and TRBJ2-7, with TRBD1 identical over 9 bases. The sequence came from a man aged 45 to 65 with acute or convalescent COVID-19. The CDR3 reads CASSYGGTGSYEQYF. The CDR3 DNA sequence: TGTGCCAGCAGTTACGGGGGGACAGGGAGCTACGAGCAGTACTTC.